The 27 T cell receptor beta chains listed next were all sequenced from one sample in a study of Ad26.COV2.S vaccination and SARS-CoV-2 variants. This sample's treatment: some 19 received Ad26.COV2.S at low or high dose, single or two shots; 5 received placebo; per-sample allocation not given. Sampling occurred on day 63 after the first vaccine or placebo injection. Assay: immunoSEQ multiplex PCR; the TCRdb copy retains only in-frame clones and omits some. The profile shows 350,000 to 400,000 clones, less than 90% of them singletons. This specimen consisted of peripheral blood, obtained in a trial of Ad26.COV2.S vaccine versus placebo. Receptors originate from a person between 18 and 65 years old who received the Ad26.COV2.S COVID-19 vaccine or a placebo.

The chain couples TRBV29-1 to TRBJ2-7, with TRBD2 identical over 7 bases. There are 11 residues in the CDR3. Trimming cost V 6 bases and J 9 bases; bases outside gene matches: 8. From germline, CDR1 is SQVTM and CDR2 ANQGSEA. The CDR3 region has the DNA TGCAGCGTGGCGGGGGACTTTGGGCAGTACTTC. Its translation is CSVAGDFGQYF.

The V and J genes are TRBV7-2 and TRBJ1-3; tentatively, D is TRBD1 (6 bases). The CDR3 has 16 amino acids. Germline assignment: CDR1 SGHTA and CDR2 FQGNSA. The V and J ends lost 3 bases and 0 bases respectively, with 12 bases between them. The CDR3 here is CASSLEGGPSGNTIYF. CDR3 nucleotide sequence: TGTGCCAGCAGCTTGGAGGGGGGCCCCTCTGGAAACACCATATATTTT.

This clone has a single count. The chain couples TRBV6-1 to TRBJ2-7; possibly TRBD2 for D (6 bases). Germline-derived CDR1 and CDR2 are MNHNS and SASEGT. This CDR3 contains 16 residues. Trimming shortened V by 3 bases and J by 7 bases, and 22 bases separated the two germline ends. The chain's CDR3 is CASSDPGDLARMEQYF. The CDR3 DNA sequence: TGTGCCAGCAGTGACCCGGGGGATCTGGCCCGGATGGAGCAGTACTTC.

The chain's CDR3 is CASSPTGRPNMNTEAFF. The CDR3, as DNA: TGTGCCAGCTCACCGACAGGGCGCCCTAACATGAACACTGAAGCTTTCTTT. The genes are TRBV18 and TRBJ1-1, with 7 bases identical to TRBD1. This CDR3 is built from 17 residues. In germline, CDR1 is KGHSH, CDR2 LQKENI. V was clipped by 3 bases and J by 0 bases; unmatched bases: 10.

The CDR3 nucleotides read TGCGCCAGCAGTGAGTGGATTACCGGGACTAGAGGTACAGATACGCAGTATTTT. Residues: CASSEWITGTRGTDTQYF. V usage is TRBV10-2 and J usage is TRBJ2-3; 8 nucleotides match TRBD2. This CDR3 is built from 18 residues. Germline V gene sequence: CDR1 WSHSY, CDR2 SAAADI. J was trimmed by 3 bases and V by 1 base; bases with no gene match: 12.

The chain couples TRBV6-5 to TRBJ2-3; possible D gene TRBD2, 6 bases. V was shortened by 6 bases and J by 2 bases, with 15 bases between the two germline ends. The germline V gene encodes CDR1 MNHEY and CDR2 SVGAGI. The CDR3 contains 15 residues. CDR3 residues: CASRGSGLITDTQYF. The CDR3 nucleotides read TGTGCCAGCAGGGGATCGGGACTTATCACAGATACGCAGTATTTT.

J is TRBJ1-3 and V is TRBV5-1; 9 positions agree with TRBD1. Looked up from germline, CDR1 is SGHRS and CDR2 is YFSETQ. V lost 0 bases and J lost 0; bases outside the gene matches: 1. The length of the CDR3 is 16 residues. CDR3 DNA sequence: TGCGCCAGCAGCTTGGCGGGACAGGGCTCTGGAAACACCATATATTTT. This translates into CASSLAGQGSGNTIYF.

The rearrangement links TRBV11-2 to TRBJ2-1; 10 positions agree with TRBD2. J gave up 8 bases and V 9 bases, and 13 bases lay outside the gene matches. Germline-derived CDR1 and CDR2 are SGHAT and FQNNGV. The CDR3 sequence is 15 residues long. CDR3 coding DNA: TGTGCCAGTTCGAAGTTAGCGGGGGGCAGCCATGAGCAGTTCTTC. Translation gives CASSKLAGGSHEQFF.

This clone has a handful of counts. The J gene is TRBJ1-1, the V gene TRBV2; weak D call: TRBD1 (5 bases). CDR3 length: 15 amino acids. V was trimmed by 3 bases and J by 4 bases, leaving 15 bases between them. Germline assignment: CDR1 SNHLY and CDR2 FYNNEI. The CDR3 region is CASSDQGLRSTEAFF. The CDR3, as DNA: TGTGCCAGCAGTGATCAGGGACTTAGGAGCACTGAAGCTTTCTTT.

The rearrangement uses TRBV21-1 and TRBJ2-7; TRBD2 reflects the table's D call only, with no check against the DNA. TRBV21-1 is a pseudogene locus. This CDR3 is 13 amino acids long. The CDR3 sequence: CAITSGGAGEQYF. Here the CDR3 DNA reads TGTGCCATTACTAGCGGGGGGGCAGGTGAGCAGTACTTC.

The chain couples TRBV2 to TRBJ2-5; 12 bases agree with TRBD2. This CDR3 has 16 residues. CDR1 is SNHLY and CDR2 is FYNNEI in the germline V gene. Unmatched junction bases numbered 6, after V lost 2 bases and J lost 5 bases. This CDR3 reads CASSERRLAGGETQYF. CDR3 DNA sequence: TGTGCCAGCAGTGAAAGGCGGCTAGCGGGGGGGGAGACCCAGTACTTC.

This clone has just one count. The chain carries TRBV25-1 and TRBJ2-5; D unresolved. The CDR3 spans 11 residues. The V gene lost 6 bases and the J gene lost 5 bases, with 7 bases spanning the gap. CDR1 and CDR2 from the germline V gene are MGHDK and SYGVNS. Here the CDR3 DNA reads TGTGCCAGCAGCCACTTTGAGACCCAGTACTTC. This sequence encodes CASSHFETQYF.

This sequence joins TRBV5-5 and TRBJ2-1; TRBD1 is a possible D gene (6 bases). The V gene lost 0 bases and the J gene lost 7 bases, with 17 bases spanning the gap. CDR3 length: 16 residues. The germline V gene has CDR1 SGHKS and CDR2 YYEKEE (reference sequence). CDR3 sequence: CASSLARGWENNEQFF. The DNA for the CDR3 is TGTGCCAGCAGCTTGGCCAGGGGTTGGGAAAATAATGAGCAGTTCTTC.

This chain uses TRBV7-2 with TRBJ1-1, with a tentative D call TRBD1 (5 bases). Germline V gives CDR1 SGHTA, CDR2 FQGNSA. CDR3 length: 15 residues. The germline V and J ends were trimmed by 1 base and 1 base, with 10 bases remaining between them. The CDR3 sequence: CASSLVLGPNTEAFF. The CDR3 bases are TGTGCCAGCAGCTTAGTACTGGGGCCGAACACTGAAGCTTTCTTT.

V gene TRBV5-1 combines with J gene TRBJ2-1; 11 bases map to TRBD1. CDR1 SGHRS and CDR2 YFSETQ come from the germline V gene. V lost 2 bases and J lost 8; bases outside the gene matches: 6. The CDR3 is 15 amino acids. CDR3 bases: TGCGCCAGCAGCTTAGGCGGACAGGGGGCGCATGAGCAGTTCTTC. It codes for CASSLGGQGAHEQFF.

The CDR3 sequence is CASSYAATRAYSSYNEQFF. CDR3 coding DNA: TGTGCCAGCAGTTACGCGGCGACTAGAGCTTATAGCTCCTACAATGAGCAGTTCTTC. The chain combines TRBV6-2 or TRBV6-3 with TRBJ2-1; D might be TRBD2 (6 bases). The CDR3 contains 19 residues. V was pared by 2 bases and J by 0 bases, with 20 bases between. CDR1 and CDR2 from the germline V gene are MNHEY and SVGEGT.

V is TRBV7-9 and J is TRBJ1-4; the match to TRBD1 covers 8 bases. V was clipped by 5 bases and J by 6 bases; unmatched bases: 5. Germline V gene data show CDR1 as SEHNR and CDR2 as FQNEAQ (reference sequence). There are 14 residues in the CDR3. The CDR3 spells CASSIYRGDEKLFF. CDR3 nucleotide sequence: TGTGCCAGCAGCATTTACAGGGGGGATGAAAAACTGTTTTTT.

This clone was observed once. The chain has TRBV5-6 and TRBJ1-6; D not resolved. CDR1 and CDR2 from the germline V gene are SGHDT and YYEEEE. This CDR3 comprises 15 residues. The V end was cut by 5 bases, the J end by 5 bases, with 14 bases between. The CDR3 reads CASSFFTGDNSPLHF. The CDR3 nucleotides are TGTGCCAGCAGTTTCTTCACCGGGGATAATTCACCCCTCCACTTT.

The chain carries TRBV7-8 and TRBJ1-6; tentatively, D is TRBD1 (6 bases). The CDR3 runs to 14 residues. Germline V gene data show CDR1 as SGHVS and CDR2 as FQNEAQ. Trimming pared 1 base from V and 7 bases from J, leaving 8 bases between. CDR3 region: CASSLVQGNSPLHF. CDR3 coding DNA: TGTGCCAGCAGCTTAGTACAGGGAAATTCACCCCTCCACTTT.

The CDR3 bases are TGTGCCACCAGCACCCCGTACTACAGCCGAAATGAAAAACTGTTTTTT. Protein sequence: CATSTPYYSRNEKLFF. The V and J genes are TRBV15 and TRBJ1-4; D unresolved. This CDR3 spans 16 amino acids. V shed 4 bases and J shed 5 bases, with 17 bases lying between them. In germline, CDR1 is LNHNV, CDR2 YYDKDF (reference sequence).

The V call is TRBV10-3, the J call TRBJ2-1, with D hard to call. Germline CDR1 is ENHRY and CDR2 is SYGVKD. This CDR3 contains 13 residues. Trimming cost V 10 bases and J 6 bases, with 16 bases left between them. The CDR3 is CATFQEWSNEQFF. The CDR3, as DNA: TGTGCCACCTTCCAAGAGTGGTCCAATGAGCAGTTCTTC.

The V gene is TRBV5-4, the J gene TRBJ1-2, with D perhaps TRBD1 (6 bases). V shed 4 bases and J shed 2 bases, with 15 bases lying between them. Germline V gene data show CDR1 as SGHNT and CDR2 as YYREEE (reference sequence). The CDR3 has 15 residues. CDR3 DNA sequence: TGTGCCAGCAGCCTTCGAAGGACAGTAAACTATGGCTACACCTTC. Protein: CASSLRRTVNYGYTF.

The rearrangement uses TRBV4-3 and TRBJ2-1; possibly TRBD1 or TRBD2 for D (5 bases each). This CDR3 has 13 residues. The V gene lost 0 bases and the J gene lost 8 bases, with 8 bases spanning the gap. Germline V gene lookup returns CDR1 LGHNA and CDR2 YSLEER. The CDR3 reads CASSQDRGHEQFF. The CDR3 region has the DNA TGCGCCAGCAGCCAAGATCGGGGCCATGAGCAGTTCTTC.

V and J are TRBV5-6 and TRBJ2-2; the D call may be TRBD1 or TRBD2 (5 bases each). The CDR3 extends over 15 amino acids. Germline V gene sequence: CDR1 SGHDT, CDR2 YYEEEE. V lost 4 bases, J lost 2 bases, and 12 bases lay in between. CDR3 DNA sequence: TGTGCCAGCAGCCCCCGGGACCGAAACACCGGGGAGCTGTTTTTT. Protein product: CASSPRDRNTGELFF.

The CDR3 DNA sequence: TGTGCCAGTAGTCGTCAGAGTGTGGGGTCCAACTATGGCTACACCTTC. Encoded protein: CASSRQSVGSNYGYTF. This chain uses TRBV19 with TRBJ1-2; D gene unclear. Trimming cost V 5 bases and J 2 bases, with 18 bases left between them. Per germline, CDR1 LNHDA and CDR2 SQIVND (reference sequence). The CDR3 runs 16 residues.

Concerning this clone itself: The identical CDR3 is also encoded by other nucleotide sequences in the sample. This chain links TRBV20-1 with TRBJ2-7; D gene unclear. Germline values: CDR1 DFQATT, CDR2 SNEGSKA (reference sequence). Trimming removed 7 bases from V and 1 base from J, with 8 bases in between. The CDR3 runs to 11 residues. The CDR3 is CSVRVSYEQYF. In nucleotides, the CDR3 is TGCAGTGTACGGGTTTCCTACGAGCAGTACTTC.

The CDR3 loop reads CSVEAGLAGTSSYNEQFF. CDR3 bases: TGCAGCGTTGAAGCCGGGCTAGCGGGGACTAGCTCCTACAATGAGCAGTTCTTC. This chain joins TRBV29-1 and TRBJ2-1, with 9 bases aligning to TRBD2. The CDR3 runs 18 residues. Per germline, CDR1 SQVTM and CDR2 ANQGSEA. J gave up 0 bases and V 1 base, and 10 bases lay outside the gene matches.